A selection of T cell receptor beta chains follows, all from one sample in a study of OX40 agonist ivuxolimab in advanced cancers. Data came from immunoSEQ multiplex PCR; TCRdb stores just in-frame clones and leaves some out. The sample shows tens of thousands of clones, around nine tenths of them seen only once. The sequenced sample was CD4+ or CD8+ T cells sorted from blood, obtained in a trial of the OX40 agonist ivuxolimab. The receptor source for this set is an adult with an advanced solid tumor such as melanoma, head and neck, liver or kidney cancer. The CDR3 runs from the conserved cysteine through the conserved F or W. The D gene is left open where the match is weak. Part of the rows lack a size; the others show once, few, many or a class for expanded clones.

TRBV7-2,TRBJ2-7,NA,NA,CASRPKGGSSYEQYF
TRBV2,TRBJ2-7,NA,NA,CASTNGVVVPRQYF
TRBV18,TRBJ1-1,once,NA,CANSPSEGLNTEAFF
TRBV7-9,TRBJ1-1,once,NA,CASSPDSTEAFF
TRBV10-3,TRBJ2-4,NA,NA,CAISEYERTTKNIQYF
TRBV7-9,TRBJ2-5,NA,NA,CASSLDGKFQETQYF
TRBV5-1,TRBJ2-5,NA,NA,CASKAIWAQETQYF
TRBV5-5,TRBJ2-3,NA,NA,CASSPGGGTDTQYF
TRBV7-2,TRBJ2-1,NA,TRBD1,CASSLPGQGKNEQFF
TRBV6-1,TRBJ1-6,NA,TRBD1,CASRQGVDNSPLHF
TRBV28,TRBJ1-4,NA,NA,CASSQLGGTNEKLFF
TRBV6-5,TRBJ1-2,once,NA,CASRRPGEGGYTF
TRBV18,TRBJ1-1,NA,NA,CASSLGRGNTEAFF
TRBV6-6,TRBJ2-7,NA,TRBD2,CASRGLAGTYEQYF
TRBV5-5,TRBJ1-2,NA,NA,CASSLGDKDTF
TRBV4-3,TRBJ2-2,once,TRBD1,CASSHGQANTGELFF
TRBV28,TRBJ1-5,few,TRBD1,CASSLTTGPGAQHF
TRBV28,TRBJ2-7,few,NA,CASSPPTLRHYEQYF
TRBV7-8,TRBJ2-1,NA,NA,CASSFRDPGKKEFF
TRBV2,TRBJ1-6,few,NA,CASTDLGGGHSSYNSPLHF
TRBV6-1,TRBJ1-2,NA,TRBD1,CASSADRVSGYTF
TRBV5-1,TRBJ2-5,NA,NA,CASSSTGRSQETQYF
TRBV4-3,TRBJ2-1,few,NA,CASSQTPGFSYNEQFF
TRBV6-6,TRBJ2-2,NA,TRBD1,CASKGQGVDTGELFF
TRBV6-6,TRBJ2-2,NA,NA,CASRGRVTGELFF
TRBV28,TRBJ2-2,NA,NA,CASSPRVKAGELFF
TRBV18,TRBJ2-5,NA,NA,CASSPPNKFQETQYF
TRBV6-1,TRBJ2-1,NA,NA,CASSPRRPNEQFF
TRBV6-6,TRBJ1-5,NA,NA,CASKMPGGSQPQHF
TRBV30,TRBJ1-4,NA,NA,CAWSGRFREKLFF
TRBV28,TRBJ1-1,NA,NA,CASRRGQNTEAFF
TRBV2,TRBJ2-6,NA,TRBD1,CASSDTGAGANVLTF
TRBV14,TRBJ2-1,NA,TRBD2,CASSQLFIAGRESNEQFF
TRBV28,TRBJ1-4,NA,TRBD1,CASSSPTGFREKLFF
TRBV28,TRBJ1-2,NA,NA,CASSLLTGSYGYTF
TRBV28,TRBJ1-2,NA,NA,CASRPVNYGYTF